This T cell receptor beta chain was retrieved from a study of Tregs in tolerant kidney transplant recipients. Study in general: Recipients received nonmyeloablative bone marrow transplants from related graft donors, with transient mixed chimerism.

Study-level points and caveats: This study did not directly address biological reproducibility.

The protocol was immunoSEQ multiplex PCR, while the TCRdb copy is restricted to in-frame clones and leaves out a portion. This sample lists roughly 980 clones; its ten largest clones have over 15%. Germline V gene lookup returns CDR1 DFQATT and CDR2 SNEGSKA (reference sequence). This CDR3 contains 15 residues. Trimming shortened V by 0 bases and J by 4 bases, and 15 bases separated the two germline ends. FACS sorting followed a roughly 6-day coculture of CFSE-labeled recipient PBMCs with irradiated graft donor PBMCs. Judged by frequency, this clone is medium-sized (0.01 to 0.1%). Its antigen is as yet unknown. Read sequence stops 3 residues before the CDR3 end, and the germline J gene provides the missing end.

The clonotype was recovered from a human patient who received a combined kidney and bone marrow transplant. The sample in question was CD4+ T cells from blood cultured with allogeneic cells, obtained before the transplant. The chain carries TRBV20-1 and TRBJ2-5; D possibly corresponds to TRBD1 (5 bases). The sequenced CDR3 bases are TGCAGTGCTAGAGATGGCAGGGTGATGGTAGAGACC. Its translation is CSARDGRVMVET. The full CDR3 protein reads CSARDGRVMVETQYF.